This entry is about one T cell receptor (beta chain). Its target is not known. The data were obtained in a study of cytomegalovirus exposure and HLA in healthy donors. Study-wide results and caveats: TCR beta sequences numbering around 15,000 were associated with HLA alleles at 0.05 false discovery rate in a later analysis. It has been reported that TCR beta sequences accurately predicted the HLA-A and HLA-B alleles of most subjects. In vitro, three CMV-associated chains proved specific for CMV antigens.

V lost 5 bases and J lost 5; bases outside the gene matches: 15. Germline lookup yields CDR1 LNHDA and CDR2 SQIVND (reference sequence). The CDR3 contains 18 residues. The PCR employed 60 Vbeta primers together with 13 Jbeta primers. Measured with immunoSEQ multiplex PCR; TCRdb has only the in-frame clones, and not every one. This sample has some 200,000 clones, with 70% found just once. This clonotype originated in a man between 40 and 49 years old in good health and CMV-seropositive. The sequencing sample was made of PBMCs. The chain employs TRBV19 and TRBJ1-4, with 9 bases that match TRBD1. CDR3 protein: CASSARDRARNRNEKLFF. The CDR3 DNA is TGTGCCAGTAGTGCGCGGGACAGGGCCCGGAACCGGAATGAAAAACTGTTTTTT.